The 10 T cell receptor beta chains reported below all come from one sample, sequenced in a study of blood T cell repertoires in COVID-19. Sequenced by immunoSEQ multiplex PCR; TCRdb stores in-frame clones only, minus some. The table lists about 480,000 clones, 88% of them singletons. The sample taken for sequencing was PBMCs or T cells enriched from blood (not recorded which). Receptors originate from a woman aged 55-70 years who had recovered from COVID-19.

This chain joins TRBV4-1 and TRBJ1-3; D uncertain. Trimming removed 5 bases at V and 0 bases at J, with 11 bases between. The CDR3 loop spans 15 amino acids. Germline-derived CDR1 and CDR2 are MGHRA and YSYEKL. This chain's CDR3 is CASSGRVLSGNTIYF. Here the CDR3 DNA reads TGCGCCAGCAGCGGCCGGGTCCTCTCTGGAAACACCATATATTTT.

The gene calls are TRBV28 and TRBJ1-2, with D uncertain. V was shortened by 1 base and J by 6 bases, with 6 bases between the two germline ends. CDR1 is MDHEN and CDR2 is SYDVKM in the germline V gene. This CDR3 comprises 12 residues. The CDR3 here is CASSLLADGYTF. CDR3 nucleotides: TGTGCCAGCAGTTTATTGGCGGATGGCTACACCTTC.

The rearrangement links TRBV15 to TRBJ2-3, with TRBD2 matching 7 bases. This CDR3 has 14 residues. V trimming: 0 bases; J trimming: 15 bases; junction bases outside the gene matches: 12. Germline lookup yields CDR1 LNHNV and CDR2 YYDKDF (reference sequence). The CDR3 loop reads CATSRDIGGGPAYF. CDR3 coding DNA: TGTGCCACCAGCAGAGATATAGGCGGGGGACCAGCATATTTT.

This rearrangement joins TRBV7-6 to TRBJ2-3, with TRBD2 identical over 9 bases. Germline V gives CDR1 SGHVS, CDR2 FNYEAQ. The CDR3 covers 14 residues. Trimming took 5 bases from V and 4 from J; bases not matched to a gene: 4. The CDR3, as DNA: TGTGCCAGCAGCCCGCGGGGGGGCCCAGATACGCAGTATTTT. This encodes CASSPRGGPDTQYF.

The chain recombines TRBV4-2 with TRBJ2-2, with D possibly matching TRBD2 (6 bases). Trimming removed 4 bases at V and 7 bases at J, with 16 bases between. CDR1 and CDR2 from the germline V gene are LGHNA and YNFKEQ. The CDR3 loop spans 15 amino acids. The CDR3 region is CASSRLGGSDGELFF. CDR3 in DNA: TGTGCCAGCAGCCGCCTCGGGGGTAGTGACGGGGAGCTGTTTTTT.

V is TRBV18 and J is TRBJ1-2, with D possibly TRBD1 on 6 matching bases. The length of the CDR3 is 17 residues. Germline loops: CDR1 KGHSH, CDR2 LQKENI. V shed 1 base and J shed 8 bases, with 23 bases lying between them. This CDR3 reads CASSPLDSKILSSGYTF. CDR3 DNA sequence: TGTGCCAGCTCACCACTGGACAGTAAGATCCTTTCCTCCGGCTACACCTTC.

CDR3 protein: CASSQGNRDYNEQFF. The CDR3, as DNA: TGCGCCAGCAGCCAAGGTAATCGGGACTACAATGAGCAGTTCTTC. This chain connects TRBV4-1 to TRBJ2-1; D may be TRBD2 (5 bases). CDR3 length equals 15 residues. The ends were cut back, 1 base at V and 3 bases at J, with 10 bases in the middle. Germline V gene data show CDR1 as MGHRA and CDR2 as YSYEKL.

The V and J genes are TRBV5-1 and TRBJ1-6; 9 positions match TRBD1. The CDR3 extends over 15 amino acids. J was trimmed by 7 bases and V by 5 bases; bases with no gene match: 7. Germline CDR1 and CDR2: SGHRS and YFSETQ. CDR3: CASSTTGGSNSPLHF. For the CDR3, the DNA is TGCGCCAGCAGTACTACAGGGGGCTCGAATTCACCCCTCCACTTT.

Regarding this clone: This same CDR3 is encoded by further DNA sequences in the sample. This chain joins TRBV3-1 (or the pseudogene TRBV3-2) and TRBJ2-3; 14 bases agree with TRBD2. This CDR3 region has 16 residues. Germline V gene data show CDR1 as LGHDT and CDR2 as YNNKEL (reference sequence). V trimming: 3 bases; J trimming: 2 bases; junction bases outside the gene matches: 1. For the CDR3, the DNA is TGTGCCAGCAGCCAGACTAGCGGGGGGGCCACAGATACGCAGTATTTT. Its protein product is CASSQTSGGATDTQYF.

This chain connects TRBV28 to TRBJ2-7; D gene uncertain. The CDR3 sequence is 12 residues long. Germline CDR1 and CDR2: MDHEN and SYDVKM. The germline V and J ends were trimmed by 1 base and 12 bases, with 13 bases remaining between them. CDR3 coding DNA: TGTGCCAGCAGTTTATCGCCAAGCCCTCGGTACGTC. It encodes CASSLSPSPRYV.